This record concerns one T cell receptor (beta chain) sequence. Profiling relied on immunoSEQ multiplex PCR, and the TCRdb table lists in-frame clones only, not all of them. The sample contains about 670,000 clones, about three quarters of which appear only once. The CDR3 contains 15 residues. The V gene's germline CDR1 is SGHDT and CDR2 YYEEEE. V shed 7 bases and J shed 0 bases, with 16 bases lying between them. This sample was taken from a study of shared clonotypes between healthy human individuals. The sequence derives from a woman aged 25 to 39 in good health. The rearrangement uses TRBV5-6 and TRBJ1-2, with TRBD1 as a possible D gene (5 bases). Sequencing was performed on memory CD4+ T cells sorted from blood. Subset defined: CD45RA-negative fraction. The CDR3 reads CASFQGPSPNYGYTF. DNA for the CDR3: TGTGCCAGCTTTCAGGGACCAAGCCCTAACTATGGCTACACCTTC.